This is a list of T cell receptor beta chains from one sample in a study of human T cells and chemical hapten exposure. Using its own MiXCR run on the RACE reads, TCRdb lists one record per CDR3 protein. The sample holds around 180,000 distinct CDR3 sequences, roughly 30% seen once. Sequences were derived from whole blood, sampled in connection with sensitization to the hapten diphenylcyclopropenone (DPC). The receptors shown here come from a woman in her 30s with alopecia areata. Some clones in this sample may be carry-over from other donors' samples. CDR3s include the opening cysteine and the closing phenylalanine or tryptophan.

V	J	CDR3
TRBV28	TRBJ1-1	CASSLWKEPGTEAFF
TRBV9	TRBJ2-3	CASSVETPGTGAQDTQYF
TRBV29-1	TRBJ1-2	CSAGSLYGYTF
TRBV20-1	TRBJ2-7	CSAAGGPQDYEQYF
TRBV5-1	TRBJ1-6	CASSLVGGPNSPLHF
TRBV6-2/TRBV6-3	TRBJ2-2	CASNWVANTGELFF
TRBV20-1	TRBJ1-6	CSARDSSYNSPLHF
TRBV11-1	TRBJ2-1	CASSLDQGGREQFF
TRBV6-2/TRBV6-3	TRBJ1-1	CASTSVNTEAFF
TRBV20-1	TRBJ2-3	CSGWGGLTDTQYF
TRBV7-9	TRBJ2-3	CASPAREESTDTQYF
TRBV9	TRBJ2-2	CASSAFDRRNTGELFF
TRBV12-3/TRBV12-4	TRBJ1-6	CASSLLQRGSPLHF
TRBV7-2	TRBJ2-2	CASSLRRTGFTGELFF
TRBV20-1	TRBJ2-3	CSARDPSTDTQYF
TRBV7-9	TRBJ2-6	CASSSPGGSSGANVLTF
TRBV28	TRBJ1-5	CASTYSRFDQPQHF
TRBV29-1	TRBJ2-1	CSVAGTRSFEQFF
TRBV6-4	TRBJ2-2	CASSYRGGTGELFF
TRBV3-1	TRBJ2-7	CASSQDLGGPTYEQYF
TRBV28	TRBJ1-1	CASIPGRNTEAFF
TRBV10-3	TRBJ1-1	CAITTGQNTEAFF
TRBV6-5	TRBJ1-1	CASSSNVQTEAFF
TRBV9	TRBJ2-3	CASSVDSNTDTQYF
TRBV27	TRBJ1-1	CASSSTWRSFEAFF
TRBV28	TRBJ2-2	CASSLSFGGNTGELFF
TRBV7-3	TRBJ2-1	CASSLNPIAGGSNEQFF
TRBV29-1	TRBJ2-1	CSVDIRAGGYNEQFF
TRBV28	TRBJ1-5	CASRPPGDYQPQHF
TRBV20-1	TRBJ1-6	CSASLRQGGSPLHF
TRBV6-1	TRBJ2-3	CASSLTGRSDTQYF
TRBV5-1	TRBJ2-3	CASSGGHPTDTQYF
TRBV20-1	TRBJ2-7	CSAKSGAQAREQYF
TRBV5-1	TRBJ2-1	CASSLALAGRNEQFF
TRBV30	TRBJ2-7	CAWSAPLGGLSAYEQYF
TRBV11-2	TRBJ2-1	CASSPDNRRIGNEQFF
TRBV20-1	TRBJ1-1	CSARAPGRGHTEAFF
TRBV7-9	TRBJ1-6	CASSTHTGGNSPLHF
TRBV3-1	TRBJ2-5	CASSPTGGAETQYF
TRBV7-2	TRBJ1-2	CASSLAGPGPANYGYTF
TRBV28	TRBJ1-5	CASSPSTGLNNQPQHF
TRBV7-2	TRBJ1-1	CASSWGDTEAFF
TRBV9	TRBJ2-7	CASSPGSPSYEQYF
TRBV3-1	TRBJ2-5	CASSQAGGRSQETQYF
TRBV7-2	TRBJ2-3	CASSLVDRAQDTQYF
TRBV7-2	TRBJ2-7	CASSPHKGYEQYF
TRBV29-1	TRBJ2-2	CSVERGGGASTGELFF
TRBV7-2	TRBJ2-7	CASSLRLAGAYEQYF
TRBV7-3	TRBJ2-1	CASSLIGLAGDLAHYNEQFF
TRBV24-1	TRBJ2-2	CATSDPTGANTGELFF
TRBV6-5	TRBJ2-5	CASSYQRRTGSETQYF
TRBV6-2/TRBV6-3	TRBJ2-3	CASLRSGSTDTQYF
TRBV21-1	TRBJ2-7	CASSKASGANEQYF
TRBV4-3	TRBJ1-6	CASRSAGRNSPLHF
TRBV20-1	TRBJ2-7	CSAEDRVAYEQYF
TRBV12-3/TRBV12-4	TRBJ2-3	CASTADSTDTQYF
TRBV4-2	TRBJ1-4	CASSQRAVANEKLFF
TRBV28	TRBJ2-3	CASSSPSTDTQYF
TRBV5-1	TRBJ2-2	CASRGQANTGELFF
TRBV20-1	TRBJ1-6	CSAALTGGAGNSPLHF